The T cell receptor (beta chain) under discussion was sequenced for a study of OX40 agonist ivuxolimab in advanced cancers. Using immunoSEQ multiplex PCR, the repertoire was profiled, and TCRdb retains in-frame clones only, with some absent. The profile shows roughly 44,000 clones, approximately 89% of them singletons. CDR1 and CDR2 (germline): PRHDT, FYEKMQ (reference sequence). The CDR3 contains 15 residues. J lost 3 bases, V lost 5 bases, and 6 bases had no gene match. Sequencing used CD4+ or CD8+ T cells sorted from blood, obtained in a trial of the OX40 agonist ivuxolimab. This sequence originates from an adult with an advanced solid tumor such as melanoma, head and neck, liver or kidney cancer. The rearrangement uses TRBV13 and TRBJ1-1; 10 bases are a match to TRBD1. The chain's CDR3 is CASSTGTGVYTEAFF. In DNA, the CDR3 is TGTGCCAGCAGCACCGGGACAGGGGTTTACACTGAAGCTTTCTTT.